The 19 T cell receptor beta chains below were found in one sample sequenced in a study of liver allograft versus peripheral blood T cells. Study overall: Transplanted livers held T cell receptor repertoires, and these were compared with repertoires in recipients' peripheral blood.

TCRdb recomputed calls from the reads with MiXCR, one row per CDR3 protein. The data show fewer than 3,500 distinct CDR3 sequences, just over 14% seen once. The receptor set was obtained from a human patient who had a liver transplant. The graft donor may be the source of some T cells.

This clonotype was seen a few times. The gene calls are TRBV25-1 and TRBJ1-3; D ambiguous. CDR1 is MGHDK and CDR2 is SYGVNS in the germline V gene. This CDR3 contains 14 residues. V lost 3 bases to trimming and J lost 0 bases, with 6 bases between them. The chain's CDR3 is CASSDESSGNTIYF. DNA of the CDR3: TGTGCCAGCAGTGACGAGAGCTCTGGAAACACCATATATTTT. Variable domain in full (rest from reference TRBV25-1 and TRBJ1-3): EADIYQTPRYLVIGTGKKITLECSQTMGHDKMYWYQQDPGMELHLIHYSYGVNSTEKGDLSSESTVSRIRTEHFPLTLESARPSHTSQYLCASSDESSGNTIYFGEGSWLTVV.

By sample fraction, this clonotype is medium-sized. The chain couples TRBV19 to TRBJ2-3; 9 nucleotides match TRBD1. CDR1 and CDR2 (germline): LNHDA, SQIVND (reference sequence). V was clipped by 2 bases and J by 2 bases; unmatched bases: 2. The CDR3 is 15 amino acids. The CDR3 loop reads CASSIRTGDTDTQYF. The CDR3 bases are TGTGCCAGTAGTATAAGGACAGGGGACACAGATACGCAGTATTTT.

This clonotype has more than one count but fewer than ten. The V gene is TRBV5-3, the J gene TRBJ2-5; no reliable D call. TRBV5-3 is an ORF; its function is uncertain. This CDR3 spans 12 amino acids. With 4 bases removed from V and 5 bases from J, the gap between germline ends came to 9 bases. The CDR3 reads CARSPPPETQYF. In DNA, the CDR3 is TGTGCCAGAAGCCCCCCTCCGGAGACCCAGTACTTC.

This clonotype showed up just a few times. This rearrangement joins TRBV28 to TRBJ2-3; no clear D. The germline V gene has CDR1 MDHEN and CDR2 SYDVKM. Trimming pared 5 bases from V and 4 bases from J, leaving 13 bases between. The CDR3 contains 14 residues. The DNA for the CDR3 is TGTGCCAGCAGTCTCCGGTCGGCGGCAGATACGCAGTATTTT. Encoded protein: CASSLRSAADTQYF.

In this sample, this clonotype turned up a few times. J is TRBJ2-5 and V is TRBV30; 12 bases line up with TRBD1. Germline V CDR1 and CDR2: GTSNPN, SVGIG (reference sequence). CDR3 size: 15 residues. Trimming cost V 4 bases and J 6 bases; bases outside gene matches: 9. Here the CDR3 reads CAWTPGQGASQTQYF. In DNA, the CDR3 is TGTGCCTGGACCCCGGGACAGGGGGCTTCTCAGACCCAGTACTTC.

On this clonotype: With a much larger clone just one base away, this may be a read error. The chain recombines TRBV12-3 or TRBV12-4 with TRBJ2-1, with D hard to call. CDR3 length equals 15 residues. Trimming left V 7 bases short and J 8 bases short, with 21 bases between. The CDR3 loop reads CASTTGLVGIDEQFF. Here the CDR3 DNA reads TGTGCCAGCACCACTGGGCTAGTGGGAATCGATGAGCAGTTCTTC.

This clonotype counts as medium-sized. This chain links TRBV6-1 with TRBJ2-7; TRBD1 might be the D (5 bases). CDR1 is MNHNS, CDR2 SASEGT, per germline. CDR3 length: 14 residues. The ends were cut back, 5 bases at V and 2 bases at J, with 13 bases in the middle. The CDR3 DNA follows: TGTGCCAGCAGTATTCTACAGGCACCCTACGAGCAGTACTTC. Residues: CASSILQAPYEQYF.

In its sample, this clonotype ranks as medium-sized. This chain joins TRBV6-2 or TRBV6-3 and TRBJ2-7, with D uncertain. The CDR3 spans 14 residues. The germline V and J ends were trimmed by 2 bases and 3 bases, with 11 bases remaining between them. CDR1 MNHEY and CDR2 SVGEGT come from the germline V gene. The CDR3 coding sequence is TGTGCCAGCAGTTACAGCGCGGATTACTACGAGCAGTACTTC. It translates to CASSYSADYYEQYF.

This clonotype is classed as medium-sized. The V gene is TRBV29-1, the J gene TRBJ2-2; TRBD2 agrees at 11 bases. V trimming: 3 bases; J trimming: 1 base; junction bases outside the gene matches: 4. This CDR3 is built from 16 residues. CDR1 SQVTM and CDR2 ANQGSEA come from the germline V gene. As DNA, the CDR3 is TGCAGCGTTGATAGCGGGGGGGCCCAGAACACCGGGGAGCTGTTTTTT. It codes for CSVDSGGAQNTGELFF.

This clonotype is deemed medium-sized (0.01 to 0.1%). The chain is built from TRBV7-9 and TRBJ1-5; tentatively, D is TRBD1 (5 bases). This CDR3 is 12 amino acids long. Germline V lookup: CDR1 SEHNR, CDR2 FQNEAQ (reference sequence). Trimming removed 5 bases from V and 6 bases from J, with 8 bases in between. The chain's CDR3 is CASSQGVQPQHF. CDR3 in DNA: TGTGCCAGCAGCCAAGGGGTTCAGCCCCAGCATTTT.

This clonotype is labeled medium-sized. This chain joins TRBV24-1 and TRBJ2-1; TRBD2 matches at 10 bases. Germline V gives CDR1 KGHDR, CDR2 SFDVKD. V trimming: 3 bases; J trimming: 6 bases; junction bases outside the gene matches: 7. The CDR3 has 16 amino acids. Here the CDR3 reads CATSDPSAGGRNEQFF. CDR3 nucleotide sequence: TGTGCCACCAGTGATCCATCAGCGGGGGGGCGCAATGAGCAGTTCTTC.

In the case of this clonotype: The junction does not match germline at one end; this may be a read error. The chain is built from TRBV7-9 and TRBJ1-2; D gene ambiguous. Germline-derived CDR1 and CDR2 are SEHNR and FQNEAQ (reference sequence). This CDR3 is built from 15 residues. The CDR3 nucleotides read TGTGTCAGCAGCTTAGGTCCAGATGCTAACTATGGCTACACCTTC. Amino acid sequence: CVSSLGPDANYGYTF.

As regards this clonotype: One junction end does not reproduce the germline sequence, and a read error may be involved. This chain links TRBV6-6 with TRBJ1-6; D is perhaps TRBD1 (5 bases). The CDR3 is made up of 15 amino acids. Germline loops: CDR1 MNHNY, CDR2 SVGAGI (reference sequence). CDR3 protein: CASSLGGSYNSPLHF. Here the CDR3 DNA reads TGCGCCAGCAGTCTTGGGGGCTCCTATAATTCACCCCTCCACTTT.

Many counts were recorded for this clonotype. Here the CDR3 DNA reads TGCAGTGCTAGAGATGGACAGCGGGATTCCTACGAGCAGTACTTC. Its protein is CSARDGQRDSYEQYF. The chain has TRBV20-1 and TRBJ2-7, with D tentatively TRBD2 (7 bases). The V end lost 0 bases, the J end lost 1 base, and 13 bases lay between the germline ends. The CDR3 consists of 15 residues. From germline, CDR1 is DFQATT and CDR2 SNEGSKA (reference sequence).

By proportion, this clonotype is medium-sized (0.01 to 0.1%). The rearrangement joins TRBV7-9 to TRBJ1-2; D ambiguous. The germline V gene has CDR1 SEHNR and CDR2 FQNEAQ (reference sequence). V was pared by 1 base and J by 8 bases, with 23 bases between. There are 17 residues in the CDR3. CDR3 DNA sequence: TGTGCCAGCAGCTTAGACCTCGTTCCCCCCGTCTTGAGCGGCTACACCTTC. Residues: CASSLDLVPPVLSGYTF.

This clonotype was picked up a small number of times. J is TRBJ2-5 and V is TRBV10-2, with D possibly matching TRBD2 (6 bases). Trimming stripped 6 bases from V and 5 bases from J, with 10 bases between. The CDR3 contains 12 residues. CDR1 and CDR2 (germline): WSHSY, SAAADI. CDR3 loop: CASSGSGETQYF. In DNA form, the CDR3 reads TGCGCCAGCAGCGGGAGCGGGGAGACCCAGTACTTC.

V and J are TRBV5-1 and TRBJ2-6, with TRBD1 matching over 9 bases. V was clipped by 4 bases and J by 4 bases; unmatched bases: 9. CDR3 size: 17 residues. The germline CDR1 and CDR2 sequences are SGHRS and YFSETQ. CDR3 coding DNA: TGCGCCAGCAGCGGGTCCCGGGACAGGGCCGGGGCCAACGTCCTGACTTTC. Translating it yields CASSGSRDRAGANVLTF.

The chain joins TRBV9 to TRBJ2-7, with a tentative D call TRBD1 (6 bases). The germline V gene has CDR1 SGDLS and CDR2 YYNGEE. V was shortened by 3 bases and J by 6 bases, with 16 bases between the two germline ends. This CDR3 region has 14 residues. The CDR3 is CASSASQGSSEQYF. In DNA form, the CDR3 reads TGTGCCAGCAGCGCCTCACAGGGATCTTCCGAGCAGTACTTC.

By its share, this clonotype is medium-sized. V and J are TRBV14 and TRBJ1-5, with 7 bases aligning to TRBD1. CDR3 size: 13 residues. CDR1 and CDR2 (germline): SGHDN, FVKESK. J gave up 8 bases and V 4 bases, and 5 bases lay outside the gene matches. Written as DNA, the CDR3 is TGTGCCAGCAGCCCGACAGGGATTGAGCCCCAGCATTTT. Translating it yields CASSPTGIEPQHF.